This T cell receptor beta chain was recovered during a study of blood T cell repertoires in COVID-19. About the research overall: COVID-19 samples collected from the United States, Italy and Spain covered acute and convalescent phases. The cDNA or gDNA used as material had been derived from T cells, B-cell-depleted T cells, or PBMCs.

This clone appeared a few times. The CDR3 is 16 amino acids. Trimming cost V 2 bases and J 8 bases; bases outside gene matches: 6. The germline V gene has CDR1 MNHEY and CDR2 SVGEGT. TCRdb's table, derived via immunoSEQ multiplex PCR, lists solely in-frame clones and lacks some. The sample shows roughly 59,000 clones, more than 75% of them seen only once. The origin of this receptor is a man older than 75 with acute or convalescent COVID-19. The chain links TRBV6-2 or TRBV6-3 to TRBJ2-1; 13 positions agree with TRBD2. Sequencing used peripheral blood. The CDR3 coding sequence is TGTGCCAGCAGTTACGGGACTAGCGGGATGGGGTATGAGCAGTTCTTC. It is translated as CASSYGTSGMGYEQFF.